Below are 32 T cell receptor beta chains sequenced from a single sample in a study of blood T cell repertoires in COVID-19. This table comes from immunoSEQ multiplex PCR, and its TCRdb copy is limited to in-frame clones, with some not included. This table holds about 190,000 clones, less than 85% found once. Sequenced: peripheral blood. The receptor set was obtained from a woman aged 45-60 years with acute or convalescent COVID-19.

The chain carries TRBV7-9 and TRBJ2-6; 9 nucleotides match TRBD1. The CDR3 is made up of 16 amino acids. V gave up 7 bases and J gave up 2 bases; unmatched junction bases: 6. Per the germline V gene, CDR1 is SEHNR and CDR2 is FQNEAQ (reference sequence). CDR3 DNA: TGTGCCAGCACCTCTACAGGGGGCCCTGGGGCCAACGTCCTGACTTTC. Encoded protein: CASTSTGGPGANVLTF.

The chain links TRBV25-1 to TRBJ1-4; a weak D match, TRBD1 (5 bases). There are 14 residues in the CDR3. Germline CDR1 reads MGHDK; CDR2 reads SYGVNS. V lost 0 bases and J 4 bases, leaving 6 bases between the germline ends. The CDR3 coding sequence is TGTGCCAGCAGTGAATACAGGGATAATGAAAAACTGTTTTTT. Translated: CASSEYRDNEKLFF.

V and J are TRBV18 and TRBJ1-2; 7 nucleotides match TRBD1. J lost 7 bases, V lost 6 bases, and 2 bases had no gene match. The germline V gene has CDR1 KGHSH and CDR2 LQKENI. This CDR3 is built from 11 residues. The DNA of the CDR3 is TGTGCCAGCTCTCGGGACAGTGGCTACACCTTC. Translating it yields CASSRDSGYTF.

The chain employs TRBV28 and TRBJ2-2; D unresolved. The V gene's germline CDR1 is MDHEN and CDR2 SYDVKM. Trimming removed 2 bases from V and 7 bases from J, with 14 bases in between. CDR3 length: 15 amino acids. CDR3 sequence: CASSLPNLRVGELFF. The CDR3 region has the DNA TGTGCCAGCAGTTTACCCAACCTTCGGGTCGGGGAGCTGTTTTTT. Using reference TRBV28 and TRBJ2-2 for the parts outside the CDR3, the full variable domain is DVKVTQSSRYLVKRTGEKVFLECVQDMDHENMFWYRQDPGLGLRLIYFSYDVKMKEKGDIPEGYSVSREKKERFSLILESASTNQTSMYLCASSLPNLRVGELFFGEGSRLTVL.

The V call is TRBV3-1 (or the pseudogene TRBV3-2), the J call TRBJ1-2; possibly TRBD1 for D (5 bases). Per germline, CDR1 LGHDT and CDR2 YNNKEL (reference sequence). This CDR3 contains 15 residues. Trimming stripped 2 bases from V and 0 bases from J, with 10 bases between. CDR3 sequence: CASSQPGLANYGYTF. CDR3 sequence (DNA): TGTGCCAGCAGCCAACCAGGGTTGGCTAACTATGGCTACACCTTC.

The chain combines TRBV5-1 with TRBJ2-3; D not certain. CDR1 is SGHRS and CDR2 is YFSETQ in the germline V gene. The V end was cut by 1 base, the J end by 4 bases, with 10 bases between. CDR3 size: 14 residues. The CDR3 is CASSLSRLADTQYF. In DNA, the CDR3 is TGCGCCAGCAGCTTGTCTAGATTGGCAGATACGCAGTATTTT.

The chain links TRBV27 to TRBJ2-2; TRBD1 matches at 7 bases. V dropped 6 bases and J dropped 2; count of bases not matched to a gene: 9. Germline V gene sequence: CDR1 MNHEY, CDR2 SMNVEV (reference sequence). This CDR3 region has 16 residues. In nucleotides, the CDR3 is TGTGCCAGCAGCCTGAGACAGGGACCAAACACCGGGGAGCTGTTTTTT. Protein sequence: CASSLRQGPNTGELFF.

This clone was observed a single time. The V gene is TRBV14, the J gene TRBJ2-7; possibly TRBD1 for D (6 bases). Trimming stripped 0 bases from V and 3 bases from J, with 15 bases between. CDR3 length: 16 residues. The germline gives CDR1 SGHDN, CDR2 FVKESK. The CDR3 DNA is TGTGCCAGCAGCCAAGATCGCGGCAGGGGTTTCTACGAGCAGTACTTC. This codes for CASSQDRGRGFYEQYF.

This chain connects TRBV18 to TRBJ1-3, with 11 bases identical to TRBD1. Germline CDR1 is KGHSH and CDR2 is LQKENI. The CDR3 contains 16 residues. The trim removed 6 bases at V and 0 bases at J, leaving 4 bases unmatched. In DNA, the CDR3 is TGTGCCAGCTCCCCCGGGACAGGGGGCTCTGGAAACACCATATATTTT. Residues: CASSPGTGGSGNTIYF.

V gene TRBV14 combines with J gene TRBJ2-5; perhaps TRBD1 as D (6 bases). Germline loops: CDR1 SGHDN, CDR2 FVKESK. V lost 4 bases and J lost 1, with 10 bases in between. CDR3 size: 14 residues. The CDR3 is CASSLNRAQETQYF. Here the CDR3 DNA reads TGTGCCAGCAGCCTTAACAGGGCCCAAGAGACCCAGTACTTC.

The chain has TRBV5-4 and TRBJ1-1; D unresolved. The CDR3 has 12 amino acids. V lost 1 base to trimming and J lost 5 bases, with 6 bases between them. Germline CDR1 is SGHNT and CDR2 is YYREEE (reference sequence). The DNA for the CDR3 is TGTGCCAGCAGCTTGTCGGGAACTGAAGCTTTCTTT. Translation: CASSLSGTEAFF.

The chain has TRBV7-8 and TRBJ1-4; maybe TRBD1 (5 bases). CDR3 length: 13 residues. V lost 5 bases and J lost 6, with 10 bases in between. From germline, CDR1 is SGHVS and CDR2 FQNEAQ. The CDR3 reads CASSVTRDEKLFF. Written as DNA, the CDR3 is TGTGCCAGCAGCGTCACCAGGGATGAAAAACTGTTTTTT.

The V and J genes are TRBV11-2 and TRBJ1-5, with TRBD1 identical over 7 bases. From germline, CDR1 is SGHAT and CDR2 FQNNGV. This CDR3 has 15 residues. V shed 5 bases and J 5 bases; nucleotides not matched to a gene: 9. CDR3 sequence (DNA): TGTGCCAGCAGCAAGGGGGCAGGGTCGTATCAGCCCCAGCATTTT. Amino acid sequence: CASSKGAGSYQPQHF.

The rearrangement joins TRBV7-8 to TRBJ1-6; D unclear. Germline lookup yields CDR1 SGHVS and CDR2 FQNEAQ. The CDR3 is made up of 16 amino acids. Trimming took 1 base from V and 10 from J, leaving 17 bases between them. CDR3 sequence: CASSLGFQAEPSPLHF. CDR3 DNA: TGTGCCAGCAGCTTAGGTTTCCAAGCGGAGCCCTCACCCCTCCACTTT.

This clone has only one observation. The chain combines TRBV28 with TRBJ1-2; 9 bases align to TRBD1. The germline gives CDR1 MDHEN, CDR2 SYDVKM. The CDR3 is 16 amino acids. The V segment lost 5 bases and the J segment 6 bases; nucleotides outside the gene matches: 13. The CDR3 DNA reads TGTGCCAGCAGTCCACGGGGCCGGGACAGGGCCCATGGCTACACCTTC. Translation: CASSPRGRDRAHGYTF.

The J gene is TRBJ1-3, the V gene TRBV5-1, with D possibly matching TRBD1 (5 bases). CDR3 length equals 15 residues. With 4 bases removed from V and 4 bases from J, the gap between germline ends came to 15 bases. Germline values: CDR1 SGHRS, CDR2 YFSETQ. CDR3 sequence reads: CASSAGVRGGNTIYF. The CDR3 DNA reads as TGCGCCAGCAGCGCGGGGGTCCGTGGGGGAAACACCATATATTTT. The variable domain in full, completed from reference TRBV5-1 and TRBJ1-3, reads KAGVTQTPRYLIKTRGQQVTLSCSPISGHRSVSWYQQTPGQGLQFLFEYFSETQRNKGNFPGRFSGRQFSNSRSEMNVSTLELGDSALYLCASSAGVRGGNTIYFGEGSWLTVV.

This chain connects TRBV28 to TRBJ1-6; tentatively, D is TRBD1 (5 bases). CDR3 length: 16 amino acids. CDR1 is MDHEN and CDR2 is SYDVKM in the germline V gene. The germline V and J ends were trimmed by 6 bases and 8 bases, with 20 bases remaining between them. The CDR3 protein is CASSIRGGTGYSPLHF. CDR3 in DNA: TGTGCCAGCAGCATCCGGGGGGGGACCGGTTATTCACCCCTCCACTTT.

This clone appeared a single time. The chain employs TRBV28 and TRBJ2-3; D call uncertain. V lost 7 bases and J lost 6, with 8 bases in between. The CDR3 spans 11 residues. Germline values: CDR1 MDHEN, CDR2 SYDVKM. The CDR3 region is CASTSRDTQYF. In DNA, the CDR3 is TGTGCCAGCACTTCCCGGGATACGCAGTATTTT.

This clone appeared many times. V is TRBV5-1 and J is TRBJ1-1; tentative D call: TRBD1 (5 bases). Germline V gene sequence: CDR1 SGHRS, CDR2 YFSETQ. Trimming took off 3 bases at V and 3 bases at J, with 15 bases between the two ends. The CDR3 loop spans 15 amino acids. DNA for the CDR3: TGCGCCAGCAGCTCGGACACCTACGCTTACACTGAAGCTTTCTTT. Protein product: CASSSDTYAYTEAFF.

This clone was counted a single time. The chain uses TRBV5-6 and TRBJ2-1; 8 positions agree with TRBD2. This CDR3 is built from 12 residues. J was trimmed by 15 bases and V by 2 bases; bases with no gene match: 7. Germline values: CDR1 SGHDT, CDR2 YYEEEE. The CDR3 bases are TGTGCCAGCAGCTTCTCCGGACTAGCAACGTTCTTC. Translation: CASSFSGLATFF.

The chain recombines TRBV11-3 with TRBJ2-7, with D possibly being TRBD2 (5 bases). V was clipped by 5 bases and J by 6 bases, with 14 bases between them. The CDR3 has 13 residues. CDR1 and CDR2 (germline): SGHNT, YENEEA. CDR3 DNA sequence: TGTGCCAGCAGCCCGGGAAGGGCGCTCGAGCAGTACTTC. Amino acids: CASSPGRALEQYF.

The J gene is TRBJ2-7, the V gene TRBV12-3 or TRBV12-4, with D perhaps TRBD2 (5 bases). V dropped 4 bases and J dropped 2 bases, with 9 bases sitting between them. The CDR3 totals 13 residues. The CDR3 bases are TGTGCCAGCAGTTGGGTGGGAGCCTACGAGCAGTACTTC. Its translation is CASSWVGAYEQYF.

The chain recombines TRBV19 with TRBJ1-2; 8 nucleotides align to TRBD1. Trimming cost V 6 bases and J 6 bases; bases outside gene matches: 3. The V gene's germline CDR1 is LNHDA and CDR2 SQIVND (reference sequence). The CDR3 is made up of 12 amino acids. The CDR3 here is CASRGQGDGYTF. CDR3 DNA sequence: TGTGCCAGTAGAGGACAGGGCGATGGCTACACCTTC.

Here the CDR3 reads CASSVGRGTYYEQYF. In DNA, the CDR3 is TGTGCCAGCAGCGTAGGTAGGGGGACCTACTACGAGCAGTACTTC. The chain recombines TRBV9 with TRBJ2-7, with D tentatively TRBD1 (6 bases). Trimming stripped 0 bases from V and 3 bases from J, with 13 bases between. The V gene's germline CDR1 is SGDLS and CDR2 YYNGEE. CDR3 length: 15 residues.

The chain employs TRBV9 and TRBJ1-3; D remains ambiguous. CDR3 length equals 14 residues. V was clipped by 2 bases and J by 0 bases, with 6 bases between them. Germline assignment: CDR1 SGDLS and CDR2 YYNGEE. This CDR3 reads CASSVSLSGNTIYF. The CDR3, as DNA: TGTGCCAGCAGCGTTAGCCTCTCTGGAAACACCATATATTTT.

The V and J genes are TRBV27 and TRBJ1-2; 8 bases line up with TRBD1. Germline values: CDR1 MNHEY, CDR2 SMNVEV (reference sequence). CDR3 length: 16 amino acids. V trimming: 6 bases; J trimming: 2 bases; junction bases outside the gene matches: 11. The CDR3 here is CASSPRTGRGNYGYTF. CDR3 nucleotide sequence: TGTGCCAGCAGCCCGAGGACAGGGAGGGGGAACTATGGCTACACCTTC.

The rearrangement joins TRBV28 to TRBJ2-3; TRBD2 matches at 11 bases. Germline CDR1 and CDR2: MDHEN and SYDVKM. With V trimmed by 6 bases and J by 1 base, 3 bases remained unmatched. The CDR3 has 15 residues. The CDR3 sequence is CASSILAGGTDTQYF. The DNA of the CDR3 is TGTGCCAGCAGCATACTAGCGGGAGGCACAGATACGCAGTATTTT.

This chain joins TRBV9 and TRBJ2-7; 13 nucleotides match TRBD2. The trim removed 4 bases at V and 3 bases at J, leaving 4 bases unmatched. Germline V gene sequence: CDR1 SGDLS, CDR2 YYNGEE. The CDR3 runs 15 residues. This CDR3 is CASSPGTSGNYEQYF. The CDR3 nucleotides are TGTGCCAGCAGCCCCGGGACTAGCGGGAACTACGAGCAGTACTTC.

J is TRBJ2-1 and V is TRBV2, with D possibly TRBD2 on 7 matching bases. This CDR3 is 14 amino acids long. V lost 4 bases to trimming and J lost 4 bases, with 11 bases between them. Per the germline V gene, CDR1 is SNHLY and CDR2 is FYNNEI. CDR3: CASSVQGGYNEQFF. In nucleotides, the CDR3 is TGTGCCAGCAGTGTACAGGGAGGGTACAATGAGCAGTTCTTC. The variable domain in full, with the rest retrieved from reference TRBV2 and TRBJ2-1, is EPEVTQTPSHQVTQMGQEVILRCVPISNHLYFYWYRQILGQKVEFLVSFYNNEISEKSEIFDDQFSVERPDGSNFTLKIRSTKLEDSAMYFCASSVQGGYNEQFFGPGTRLTVL.

The CDR3 coding sequence is TGCGCCAGCAGTGACCCTAGCGGGGGAACCAATGAGCAGTTCTTC. It specifies CASSDPSGGTNEQFF. The rearrangement joins TRBV10-1 to TRBJ2-1; 10 bases agree with TRBD2. Germline CDR1 and CDR2: WNHNN and SYGVQD (reference sequence). This CDR3 has 15 amino acids. V lost 3 bases to trimming and J lost 6 bases; unmatched junction nucleotides: 5.

This clone was detected a few times. This chain uses TRBV14 with TRBJ2-2; 10 bases match TRBD2. The CDR3 length is 15 residues. Looked up from germline, CDR1 is SGHDN and CDR2 is FVKESK. J lost 5 bases, V lost 2 bases, and 2 bases had no gene match. The CDR3 loop reads CASSQRLAGTGELFF. The CDR3 coding sequence is TGTGCCAGCAGCCAACGACTAGCGGGTACCGGGGAGCTGTTTTTT.

The chain is built from TRBV3-1 (or the pseudogene TRBV3-2) and TRBJ1-4, with no clear D. Germline V gene lookup returns CDR1 LGHDT and CDR2 YNNKEL (reference sequence). CDR3 length: 13 amino acids. Trimming left V 5 bases short and J 6 bases short, with 10 bases between. The CDR3 here is CASSSRLHEKLFF. The CDR3 nucleotides read TGTGCCAGCAGCTCGCGATTACATGAAAAACTGTTTTTT.